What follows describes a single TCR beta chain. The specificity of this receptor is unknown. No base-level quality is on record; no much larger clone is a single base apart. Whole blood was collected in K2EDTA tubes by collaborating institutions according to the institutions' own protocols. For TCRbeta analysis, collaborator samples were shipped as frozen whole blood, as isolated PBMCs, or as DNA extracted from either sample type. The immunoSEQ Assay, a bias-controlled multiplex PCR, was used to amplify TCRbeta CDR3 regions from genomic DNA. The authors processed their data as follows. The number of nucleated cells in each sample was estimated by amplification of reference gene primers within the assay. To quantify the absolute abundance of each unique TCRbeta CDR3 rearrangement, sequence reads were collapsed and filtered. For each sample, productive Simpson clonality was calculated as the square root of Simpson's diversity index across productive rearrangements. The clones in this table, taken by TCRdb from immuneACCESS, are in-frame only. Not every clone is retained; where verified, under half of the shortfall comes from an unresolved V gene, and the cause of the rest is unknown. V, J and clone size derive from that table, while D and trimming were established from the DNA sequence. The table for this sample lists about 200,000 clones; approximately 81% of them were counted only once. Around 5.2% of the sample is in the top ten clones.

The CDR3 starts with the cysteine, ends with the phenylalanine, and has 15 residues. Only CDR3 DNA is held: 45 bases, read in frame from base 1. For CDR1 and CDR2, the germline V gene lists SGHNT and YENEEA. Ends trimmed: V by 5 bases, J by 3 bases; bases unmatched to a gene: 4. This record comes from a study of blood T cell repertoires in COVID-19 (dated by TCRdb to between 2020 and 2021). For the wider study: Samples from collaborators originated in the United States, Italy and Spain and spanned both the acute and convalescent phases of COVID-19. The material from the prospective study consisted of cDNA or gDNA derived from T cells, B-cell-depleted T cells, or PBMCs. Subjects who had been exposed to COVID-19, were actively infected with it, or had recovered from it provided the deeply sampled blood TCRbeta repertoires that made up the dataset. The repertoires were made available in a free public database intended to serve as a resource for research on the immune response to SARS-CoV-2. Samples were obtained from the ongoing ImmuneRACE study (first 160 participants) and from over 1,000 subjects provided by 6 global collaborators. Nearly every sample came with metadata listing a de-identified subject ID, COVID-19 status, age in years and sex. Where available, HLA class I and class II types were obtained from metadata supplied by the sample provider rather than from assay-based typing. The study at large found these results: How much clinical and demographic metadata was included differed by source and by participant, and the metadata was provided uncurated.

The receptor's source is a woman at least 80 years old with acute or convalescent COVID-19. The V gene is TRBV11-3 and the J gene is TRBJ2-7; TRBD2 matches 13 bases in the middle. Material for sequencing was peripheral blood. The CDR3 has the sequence CASSLGLAGLYEQYF. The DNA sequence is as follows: TGTGCCAGCAGCCTGGGACTAGCGGGACTCTACGAGCAGTACTTC.